This T cell receptor (beta chain) comes out of a study of CD8 T cells in ankylosing spondylitis (dated by TCRdb to the late 2010s). Turning to the overall study: T cell receptor beta repertoires were profiled in healthy donors and ankylosing spondylitis patients so that disease-linked TCR variants could be found. Samples of peripheral blood were taken, and for ankylosing spondylitis patients, synovial fluid was collected as well. The full study cohort comprised 25 or so ankylosing spondylitis patients and over a hundred healthy donors. Results the study describes overall, beyond this receptor: The disease-linked clones showed a CD8+ phenotype and occurred at relatively low frequencies in peripheral blood. Blood from ankylosing spondylitis patients appeared to be characterized by a TCR beta motif composed of eight highly homologous amino acid variants. Some of the motif variants had been reported before in the synovial fluid and blood of reactive arthritis patients, a finding that suggests common disease-initiation mechanisms. The disease-linked clones were reported as significantly enriched in matched synovial fluid samples from ankylosing spondylitis patients.

This clonotype was counted ten times or more. This clone's antigen is unknown. There are no base qualities to consult, and no much larger clone falls within one base. Sequencing was carried out with an Illumina HiSeq 2500. TCR beta libraries were prepared by quantitative 5'-RACE with molecular barcodes. Turning to the authors' computational methods: Disease-linked TCR variants were identified with a new computational method built on a probabilistic model of VDJ rearrangement. TCRdb's own reprocessing of the public reads used fastp at Q25 and MiXCR and kept productive beta chains. Every entry covers one CDR3 protein and lists the most common genes and DNA from its rows. TCRdb, rather than the study authors, made the V and J calls. The sample profile shows around 160,000 distinct CDR3 sequences; around 10% of them were found once. The biggest ten clones account for 29% of the sample. Spanning cysteine to phenylalanine, the CDR3 consists of 14 amino acids. The retained sequence is limited to the CDR3, 42 bases, with the frame set at the first base. For CDR1 and CDR2, the germline V gene lists SGHDT and YYEEEE. V is pared back by 2 bases and J by 3 bases, with 12 bases lying between the germline termini.

This receptor was identified in a male donor with ankylosing spondylitis or in good health (not recorded which). The specimen was blood, either unsorted or a sorted T cell fraction (not recorded which). This chain is built from TRBV5-6 and TRBJ2-7, with the identity of the D gene unclear. The CDR3 amino acid sequence is: CASSFRSSVYEQYF. The DNA reads TGTGCCAGCAGCTTCAGGTCCTCCGTCTACGAGCAGTACTTC.